Here is one T cell receptor beta chain with its context. Its antigen remains unidentified. There are no base qualities to consult, and no much larger clone falls within one base. Taken with the paper, the label for treatment or condition translates to: oral pan-JAK inhibitor, 5-10 mg twice daily. Lesional scalp punch biopsies and peripheral blood were obtained from alopecia areata patients. PBMCs were isolated by density centrifugation and stained for CD3, CD4 and CD8, after which CD4+ and CD8+ T cells were sorted on a FACSAria. Library generation was performed with the immunoSEQ multiplex PCR assay. RNA was extracted from all samples and reverse transcribed into cDNA, which served as template for TCR sequencing. SuperScript III was used for first-strand cDNA synthesis, primed with a 2:1 mix of oligo-dT and random hexamers. Amplification bias was assessed with a synthetic immune receptor repertoire, and residual bias was removed computationally. The original pipeline was this. Raw reads were preprocessed for error removal, and CDR3 was defined according to IMGT conventions as running from the conserved cysteine to phenylalanine. Clonality was calculated as 1 minus Shannon entropy normalized by log2 of the number of productive unique TCRs. Whether each scalp clone was CD4 or CD8 was inferred by checking scalp TCRbeta sequences against the CD4 and CD8 repertoires from sorted blood. TCRdb stores this immuneACCESS table with in-frame sequences only. Part of the clones is absent; in the studies checked, under half of the shortfall reflects unresolved V genes, and no reason is known for the rest. Clone size and the V and J calls come from that table; the DNA yielded D and trimming. The sample has 250,000 to 350,000 clones on record, roughly 60% of them singletons. The top ten clonotypes cover around 0.84% of the sample.

CDR1 and CDR2 are read off the germline V gene (reference sequence) as GTSNPN and SVGIG. V is pared back by 1 base and J by 6 bases, with 10 bases lying between the germline termini. From its cysteine to its phenylalanine, the CDR3 spans 14 amino acids. Of all the DNA, just the CDR3 is kept, 42 bases in frame from base 1. This entry belongs to a study of CD8+ T cells in alopecia areata (dated by TCRdb to the late 2010s). In the study overall: Treated patients were enrolled in an open-label pilot trial of oral tofacitinib at 5 to 10 mg twice daily for moderate-to-severe alopecia areata. Patients stayed on tofacitinib for 6 to 18 months and then had 6 months of follow-up off drug so that delayed response and recurrence could be assessed. In treated patients, disease severity was measured using the SALT score, which gives the percentage of scalp surface area affected. High-throughput TCRbeta sequencing was used to examine T cell clonal expansion in alopecia areata in both the C3H/HeJ mouse model and human patients. Human TCRbeta sequencing covered scalp tissue and sorted CD4+ and CD8+ peripheral blood T cells from patchy and totalis/universalis alopecia areata patients and healthy controls. Biopsies were taken from tofacitinib-treated patients at baseline and at 4 and 24 weeks of treatment, and a later scalp biopsy was taken in several of the tofacitinib-treated patients. Scalp clonality was compared across normal scalp (n=4), patchy alopecia areata scalp (n=8), and alopecia totalis/universalis scalp (n=8). RNA was obtained with the PAXgene miRNA kit for fixed scalp, the miRNeasy kit for PBMCs, and the RNeasy kit for mouse skin. Amplification of TCRbeta CDR3 regions was done by immunoSEQ multiplex PCR using 35 Vbeta forward primers and 13 Jbeta reverse primers. The investigation overall reported the following: Unlike mouse skin, which is dominated by gammadelta T cells, normal human skin has resident alphabeta T cells that are also sequenced, and this complicates analysis of the scalp TCR repertoire. Because the treated cohort was small and included a single nonresponder, larger studies are needed to assess links between baseline CD8+ expansion and response. Lesional scalp, especially in alopecia totalis/universalis, showed higher clonality and more expanded CD8+ clones than normal scalp, suggesting antigenic drive. During tofacitinib treatment, many expanded lesional clones stuck around in both scalp and blood, and this persistence may partly explain why relapse happens after treatment is stopped. TCR sequences shared between patients were less clear than in mice, possibly partly because of HLA diversity in the patient population. Tofacitinib significantly decreased scalp clonality and the number of expanded CD8+ clones among the top 100 scalp clones.

The sample in question was CD4+ T cells sorted from blood, obtained at approximately week 51, from a patient treated with tofacitinib. Rearrangement joined TRBV30 to TRBJ1-6, with the identity of the D gene unclear. The receptor comes from a human donor with alopecia areata. The CDR3 reads as follows: CAWSGVGFNSPLHF. In nucleotide form, the sequence is TGTGCCTGGAGTGGGGTAGGGTTTAATTCACCCCTCCACTTT.